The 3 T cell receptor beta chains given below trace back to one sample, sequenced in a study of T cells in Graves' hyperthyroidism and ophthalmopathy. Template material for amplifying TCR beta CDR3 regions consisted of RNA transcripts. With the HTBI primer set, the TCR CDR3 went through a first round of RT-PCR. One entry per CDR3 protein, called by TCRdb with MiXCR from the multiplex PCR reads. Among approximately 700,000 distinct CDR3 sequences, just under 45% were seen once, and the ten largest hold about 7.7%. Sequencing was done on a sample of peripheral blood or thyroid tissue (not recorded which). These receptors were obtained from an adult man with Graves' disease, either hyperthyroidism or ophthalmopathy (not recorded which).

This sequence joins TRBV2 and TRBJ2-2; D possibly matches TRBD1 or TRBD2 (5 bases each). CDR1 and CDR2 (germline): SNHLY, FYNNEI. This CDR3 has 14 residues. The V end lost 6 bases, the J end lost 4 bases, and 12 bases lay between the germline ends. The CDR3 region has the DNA TGTGCCAGCAGGGGGGATTACGGCACCGGGGAGCTGTTTTTT. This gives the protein CASRGDYGTGELFF.

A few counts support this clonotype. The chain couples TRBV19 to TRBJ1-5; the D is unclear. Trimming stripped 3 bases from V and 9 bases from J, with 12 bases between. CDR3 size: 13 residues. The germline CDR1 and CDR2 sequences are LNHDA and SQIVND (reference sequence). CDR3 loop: CASSIGKVPPQHF. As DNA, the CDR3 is TGTGCCAGTAGTATTGGAAAGGTTCCGCCCCAGCATTTT.

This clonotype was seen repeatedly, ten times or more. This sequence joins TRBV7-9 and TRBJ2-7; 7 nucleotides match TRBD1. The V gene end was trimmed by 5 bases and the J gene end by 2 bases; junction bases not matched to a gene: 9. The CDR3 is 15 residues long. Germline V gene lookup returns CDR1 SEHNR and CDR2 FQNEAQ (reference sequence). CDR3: CASSPKTGITYEQYF. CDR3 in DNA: TGTGCCAGCAGCCCGAAGACAGGGATCACCTACGAGCAGTACTTC.